This record looks at one TCR beta chain sequence and its context. Its binding antigen is unknown. No much larger clonotype is one base removed from it; base qualities were not supplied. TCRdb shows the sequencer as Illumina HiSeq 1500. Through fastp at Q25 and MiXCR, TCRdb rebuilt clones from the public reads, retaining in-frame beta chains. Merged by CDR3 protein, the rows form single entries marked with the most common genes and DNA. In this sample the table shows roughly 230,000 distinct CDR3 sequences, around 12% of which occur a single time. Of the sample, 1.5% to 2% falls within the top ten clones. This entry belongs to a study of T cell repertoires in cytomegalovirus infection (dated by TCRdb to between 2018 and 2021). For the study in its entirety: The HLA type of each donor mattered for the analysis, because public TCR beta signatures pointed to carriage of CMV infection along with the matching HLA type.

Findings and caveats that apply to the study as a whole: The ex vivo response was dominated by HLA-C-restricted CMV-specific TCR beta clonotypes, which also provided the single most frequent clonotype in two of eight donors. In both this cohort and an independent roughly 330-donor cohort, the cumulative frequency of public TCR beta family members distinguished carriers of CMV infection plus the relevant HLA type.

V is clipped by 2 bases and J by 3 bases, and the sequence between their germline boundaries is 7 bases long. CDR3 length: 13 amino acids, cysteine to phenylalanine. The entry retains the CDR3 DNA only, 39 bases that are in frame from base 1. CDR1 and CDR2, looked up from the germline V gene, are MNHEY and SVGAGI. The origin of this receptor is a human donor in good health (CMV status not recorded). Some clones in this sample may be carry-over from other donors' samples. The sequenced sample was PBMCs. In this chain, TRBV6-5 is recombined with TRBJ1-2; the best D guess is TRBD1, with 6 bases matching. The nucleotide sequence reads TGTGCCAGCAGTTACGGGGGGCACTATGGCTACACCTTC. The resulting protein is CASSYGGHYGYTF.